The 4 T cell receptor beta chains listed next were all sequenced from one sample in a study of blood T cell repertoires in COVID-19. Data came from immunoSEQ multiplex PCR; TCRdb stores just in-frame clones and leaves some out. The sample includes around 300,000 clones, roughly 88% of them seen just once. Material: peripheral blood. The receptors here all came from a woman aged 70-85 years with acute or convalescent COVID-19.

The chain joins TRBV30 to TRBJ1-1; TRBD1 aligns across 7 bases. Germline CDR1 and CDR2: GTSNPN and SVGIG (reference sequence). The CDR3 runs 13 residues. J gave up 1 base and V 5 bases, and 4 bases lay outside the gene matches. As DNA, the CDR3 is TGTGCCTGGGCCCGACAGGGGAACACTGAAGCTTTCTTT. Its protein is CAWARQGNTEAFF. The full variable domain, rest sourced from reference TRBV30 and TRBJ1-1, is SQTIHQWPATLVQPVGSPLSLECTVEGTSNPNLYWYRQAAGRGLQLLFYSVGIGQISSEVPQNLSASRPQDRQFILSSKKLLLSDSGFYLCAWARQGNTEAFFGQGTRLTVV.

The chain links TRBV6-4 to TRBJ1-5, with TRBD1 as a possible D gene (5 bases). Between the trimmed V and J ends, which lost 6 bases and 6 bases, there was a span of 12 bases. This CDR3 has 13 residues. Looked up from germline, CDR1 is MRHNA and CDR2 is SNTAGT. In nucleotides, the CDR3 is TGTGCCAGCAGCCCAGGGAAAGGTCAGCCCCAGCATTTT. It yields the protein CASSPGKGQPQHF.

V gene TRBV3-1 (or the pseudogene TRBV3-2) combines with J gene TRBJ1-3; D unresolved. Germline loops: CDR1 LGHDT, CDR2 YNNKEL (reference sequence). This CDR3 is built from 16 residues. V was trimmed by 0 bases and J by 0 bases, leaving 9 bases between them. Written as DNA, the CDR3 is TGTGCCAGCAGCCAAGACCCGTCGTACTCTGGAAACACCATATATTTT. Protein: CASSQDPSYSGNTIYF.

The rearrangement links TRBV5-4 to TRBJ2-5; 7 bases line up with TRBD2. Germline V gene data show CDR1 as SGHNT and CDR2 as YYREEE (reference sequence). With 4 bases clipped from V and 2 bases from J, the junction kept 5 bases outside the gene matches. CDR3 size: 14 residues. The CDR3 region is CASSPNGGQETQYF. Written as DNA, the CDR3 is TGTGCCAGCAGCCCGAACGGGGGGCAAGAGACCCAGTACTTC.